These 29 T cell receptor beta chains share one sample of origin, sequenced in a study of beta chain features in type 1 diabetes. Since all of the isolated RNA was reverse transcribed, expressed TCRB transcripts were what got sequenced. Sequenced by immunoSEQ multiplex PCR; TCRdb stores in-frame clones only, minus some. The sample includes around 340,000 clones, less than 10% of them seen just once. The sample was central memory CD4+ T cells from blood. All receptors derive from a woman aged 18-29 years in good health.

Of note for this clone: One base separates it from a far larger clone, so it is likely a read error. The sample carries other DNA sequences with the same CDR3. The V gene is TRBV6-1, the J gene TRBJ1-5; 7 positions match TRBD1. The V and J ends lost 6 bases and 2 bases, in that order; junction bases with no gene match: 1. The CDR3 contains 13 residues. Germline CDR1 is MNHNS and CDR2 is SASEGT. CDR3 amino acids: CASSDRGNQPQHF. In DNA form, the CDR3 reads TGTGCCAGCAGCGACAGGGGCAATCAGCCCCAGCATTTT.

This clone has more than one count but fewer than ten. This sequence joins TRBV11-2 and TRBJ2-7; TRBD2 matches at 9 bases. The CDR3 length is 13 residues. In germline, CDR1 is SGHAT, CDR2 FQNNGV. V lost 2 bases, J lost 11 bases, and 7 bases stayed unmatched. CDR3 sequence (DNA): TGTGCCAGCAGCTTAAAGCGGGGGGCGATGGAGTACTTC. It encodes CASSLKRGAMEYF.

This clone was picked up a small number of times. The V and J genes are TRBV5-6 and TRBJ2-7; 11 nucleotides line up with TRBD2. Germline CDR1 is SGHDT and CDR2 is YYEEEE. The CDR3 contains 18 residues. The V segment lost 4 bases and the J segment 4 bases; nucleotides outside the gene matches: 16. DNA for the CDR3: TGTGCCAGCAGCCGGTCAGGGACTAGCGGAGGCAGATCGTACGAGCAGTACTTC. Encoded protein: CASSRSGTSGGRSYEQYF.

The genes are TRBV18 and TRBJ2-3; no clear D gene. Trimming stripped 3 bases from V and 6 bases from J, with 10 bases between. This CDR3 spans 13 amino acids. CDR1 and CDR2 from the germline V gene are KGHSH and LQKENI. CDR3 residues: CASSPLERDTQYF. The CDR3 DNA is TGTGCCAGCTCACCCTTAGAGAGGGATACGCAGTATTTT. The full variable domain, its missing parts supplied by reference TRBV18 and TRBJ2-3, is NAGVMQNPRHLVRRRGQEARLRCSPMKGHSHVYWYRQLPEEGLKFMVYLQKENIIDESGMPKERFSAEFPKEGPSILRIQQVVRGDSAAYFCASSPLERDTQYFGPGTRLTVL.

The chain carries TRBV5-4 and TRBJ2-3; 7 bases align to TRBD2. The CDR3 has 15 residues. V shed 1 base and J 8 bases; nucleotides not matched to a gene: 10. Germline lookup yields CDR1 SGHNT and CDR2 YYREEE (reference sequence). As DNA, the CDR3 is TGTGCCAGCAGCTTGCGGGAGGCGGCGTGGGGTACGCAGTATTTT. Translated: CASSLREAAWGTQYF.

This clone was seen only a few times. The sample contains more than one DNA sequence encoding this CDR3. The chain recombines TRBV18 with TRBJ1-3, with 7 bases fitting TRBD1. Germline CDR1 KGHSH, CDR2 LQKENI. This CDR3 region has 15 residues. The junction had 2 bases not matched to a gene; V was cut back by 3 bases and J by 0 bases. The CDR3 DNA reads TGTGCCAGCTCACCTGGGACAGTCTCTGGAAACACCATATATTTT. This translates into CASSPGTVSGNTIYF.

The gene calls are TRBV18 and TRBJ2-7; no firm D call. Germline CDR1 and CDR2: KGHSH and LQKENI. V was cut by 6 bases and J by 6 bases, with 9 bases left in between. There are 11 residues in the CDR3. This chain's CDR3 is CASSYSGEQYF. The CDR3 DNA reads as TGTGCCAGCTCGTACAGTGGCGAGCAGTACTTC.

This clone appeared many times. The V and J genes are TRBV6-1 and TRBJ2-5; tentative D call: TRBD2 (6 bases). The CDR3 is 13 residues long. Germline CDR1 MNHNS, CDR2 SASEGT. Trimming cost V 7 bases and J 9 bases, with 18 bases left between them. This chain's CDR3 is CASTMTGPGAQYF. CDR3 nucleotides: TGTGCCAGCACTATGACGGGACCGGGGGCCCAGTACTTC.

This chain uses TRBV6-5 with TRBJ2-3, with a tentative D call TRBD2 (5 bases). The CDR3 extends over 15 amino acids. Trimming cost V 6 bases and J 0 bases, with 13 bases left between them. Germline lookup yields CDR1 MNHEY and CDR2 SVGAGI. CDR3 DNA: TGTGCCAGCAGCAAGAGCGGCCGGAGCACAGATACGCAGTATTTT. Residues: CASSKSGRSTDTQYF.

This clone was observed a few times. The CDR3 sequence is CASRRGPTEAFF. CDR3 sequence (DNA): TGTGCCAGTAGAAGGGGGCCCACTGAAGCTTTCTTT. The chain employs TRBV19 and TRBJ1-1; the match to TRBD1 covers 7 bases. V trimming: 6 bases; J trimming: 4 bases; junction bases outside the gene matches: 2. Germline CDR1 and CDR2: LNHDA and SQIVND (reference sequence). This CDR3 has 12 amino acids. The full variable domain, in which reference TRBV19 and TRBJ1-1 provide the parts outside the CDR3, is DGGITQSPKYLFRKEGQNVTLSCEQNLNHDAMYWYRQDPGQGLRLIYYSQIVNDFQKGDIAEGYSVSREKKESFPLTVTSAQKNPTAFYLCASRRGPTEAFFGQGTRLTVV.

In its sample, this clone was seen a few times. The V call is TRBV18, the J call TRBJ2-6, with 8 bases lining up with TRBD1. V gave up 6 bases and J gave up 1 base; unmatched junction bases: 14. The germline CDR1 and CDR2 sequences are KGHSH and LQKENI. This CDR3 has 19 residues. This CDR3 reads CASSPTPQGASSGANVLTF. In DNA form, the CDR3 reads TGTGCCAGCTCGCCGACCCCCCAGGGGGCGAGTTCTGGGGCCAACGTCCTGACTTTC.

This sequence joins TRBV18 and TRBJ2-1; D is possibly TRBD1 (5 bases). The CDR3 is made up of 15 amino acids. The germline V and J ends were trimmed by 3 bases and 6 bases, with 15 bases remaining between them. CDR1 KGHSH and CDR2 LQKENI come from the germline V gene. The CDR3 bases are TGTGCCAGCTCACCCTCCGAAGGGGCGTCCAATGAGCAGTTCTTC. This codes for CASSPSEGASNEQFF.

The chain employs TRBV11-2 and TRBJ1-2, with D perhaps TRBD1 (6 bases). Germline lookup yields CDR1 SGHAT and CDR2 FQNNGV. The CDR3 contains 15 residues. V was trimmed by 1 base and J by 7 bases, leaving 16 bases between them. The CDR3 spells CASSLATAGAGGYTF. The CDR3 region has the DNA TGTGCCAGCAGCTTAGCCACCGCAGGGGCGGGTGGCTACACCTTC. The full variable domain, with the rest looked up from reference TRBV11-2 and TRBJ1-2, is EAGVAQSPRYKIIEKRQSVAFWCNPISGHATLYWYQQILGQGPKLLIQFQNNGVVDDSQLPKDRFSAERLKGVDSTLKIQPAKLEDSAVYLCASSLATAGAGGYTFGSGTRLTVV.

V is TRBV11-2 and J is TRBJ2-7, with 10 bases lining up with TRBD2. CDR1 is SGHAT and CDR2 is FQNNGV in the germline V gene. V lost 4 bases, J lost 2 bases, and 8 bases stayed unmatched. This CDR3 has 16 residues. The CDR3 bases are TGTGCCAGCAGCTCTGGGACTAGCGTACTAACCTACGAGCAGTACTTC. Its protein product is CASSSGTSVLTYEQYF. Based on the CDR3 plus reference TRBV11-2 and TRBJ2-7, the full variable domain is EAGVAQSPRYKIIEKRQSVAFWCNPISGHATLYWYQQILGQGPKLLIQFQNNGVVDDSQLPKDRFSAERLKGVDSTLKIQPAKLEDSAVYLCASSSGTSVLTYEQYFGPGTRLTVT.

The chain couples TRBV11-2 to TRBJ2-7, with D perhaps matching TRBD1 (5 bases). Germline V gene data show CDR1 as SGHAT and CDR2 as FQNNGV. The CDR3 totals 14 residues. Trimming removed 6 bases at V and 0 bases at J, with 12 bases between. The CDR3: CASSIGASSYEQYF. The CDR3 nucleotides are TGTGCCAGCAGTATAGGGGCTAGCTCCTACGAGCAGTACTTC.

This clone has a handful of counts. CDR3 region: CASSPEGLAINEQYF. CDR3 nucleotides: TGTGCCAGCTCTCCAGAGGGACTAGCTATCAACGAGCAGTACTTC. The chain couples TRBV18 to TRBJ2-7; TRBD2 agrees at 9 bases. Trimming took 6 bases from V and 5 from J; bases not matched to a gene: 11. Germline loops: CDR1 KGHSH, CDR2 LQKENI. This CDR3 is 15 amino acids long.

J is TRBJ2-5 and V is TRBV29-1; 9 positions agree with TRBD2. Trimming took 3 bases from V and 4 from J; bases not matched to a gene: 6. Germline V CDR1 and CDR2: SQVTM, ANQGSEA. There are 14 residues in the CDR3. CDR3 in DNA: TGCAGCGTTGACGGCGGGAGGGCCGGAGAGACCCAGTACTTC. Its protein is CSVDGGRAGETQYF.

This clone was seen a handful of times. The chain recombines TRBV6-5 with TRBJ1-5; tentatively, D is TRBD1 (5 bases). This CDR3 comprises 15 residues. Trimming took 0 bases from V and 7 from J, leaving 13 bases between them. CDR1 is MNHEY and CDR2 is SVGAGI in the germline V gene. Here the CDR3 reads CASSYSGQDPQPQHF. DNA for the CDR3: TGTGCCAGCAGTTACTCTGGACAAGATCCCCAGCCCCAGCATTTT.

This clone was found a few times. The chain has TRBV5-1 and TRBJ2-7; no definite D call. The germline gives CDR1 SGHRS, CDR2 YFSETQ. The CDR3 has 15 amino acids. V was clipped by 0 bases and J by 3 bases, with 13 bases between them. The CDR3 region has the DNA TGCGCCAGCAGCTTGGGGGCCACCCAAAGCTACGAGCAGTACTTC. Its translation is CASSLGATQSYEQYF.

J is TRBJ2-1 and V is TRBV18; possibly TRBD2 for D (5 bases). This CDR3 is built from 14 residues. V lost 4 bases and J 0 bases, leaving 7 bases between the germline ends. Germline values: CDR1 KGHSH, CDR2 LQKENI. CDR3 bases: TGTGCCAGCTCACTAGCGAGCTCCTACAATGAGCAGTTCTTC. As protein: CASSLASSYNEQFF. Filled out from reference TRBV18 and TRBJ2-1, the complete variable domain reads NAGVMQNPRHLVRRRGQEARLRCSPMKGHSHVYWYRQLPEEGLKFMVYLQKENIIDESGMPKERFSAEFPKEGPSILRIQQVVRGDSAAYFCASSLASSYNEQFFGPGTRLTVL.

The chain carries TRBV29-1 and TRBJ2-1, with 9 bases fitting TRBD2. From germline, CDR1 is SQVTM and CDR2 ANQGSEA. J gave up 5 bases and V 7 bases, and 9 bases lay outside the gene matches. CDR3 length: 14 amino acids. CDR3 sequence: CSAPLAGLNNEQFF. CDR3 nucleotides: TGCAGCGCTCCTCTAGCGGGACTTAACAATGAGCAGTTCTTC.

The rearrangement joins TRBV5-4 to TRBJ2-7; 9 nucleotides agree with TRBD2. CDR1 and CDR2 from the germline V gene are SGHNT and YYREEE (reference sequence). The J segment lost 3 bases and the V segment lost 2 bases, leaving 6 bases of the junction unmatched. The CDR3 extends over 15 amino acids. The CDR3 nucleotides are TGTGCCAGCAGCTTTGGGCTAGCGGGGATCTACGAGCAGTACTTC. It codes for CASSFGLAGIYEQYF.

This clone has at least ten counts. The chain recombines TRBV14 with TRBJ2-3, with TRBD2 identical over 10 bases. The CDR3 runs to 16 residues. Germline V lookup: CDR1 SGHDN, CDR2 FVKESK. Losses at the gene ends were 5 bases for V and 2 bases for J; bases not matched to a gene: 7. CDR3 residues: CASSSIAGGSTDTQYF. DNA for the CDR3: TGTGCCAGCAGCTCAATAGCGGGAGGCTCCACAGATACGCAGTATTTT.

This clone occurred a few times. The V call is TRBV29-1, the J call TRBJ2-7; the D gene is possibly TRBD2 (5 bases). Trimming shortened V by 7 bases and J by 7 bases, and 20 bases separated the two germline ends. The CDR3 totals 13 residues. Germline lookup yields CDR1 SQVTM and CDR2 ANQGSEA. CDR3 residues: CSGTRAVGGEQYF. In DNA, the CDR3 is TGCAGCGGGACGAGGGCCGTGGGTGGTGAGCAGTACTTC.

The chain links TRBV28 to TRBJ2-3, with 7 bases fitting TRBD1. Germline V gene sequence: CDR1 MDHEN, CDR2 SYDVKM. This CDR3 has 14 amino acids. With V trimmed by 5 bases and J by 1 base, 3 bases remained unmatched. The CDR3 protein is CASSSTGGTDTQYF. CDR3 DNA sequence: TGTGCCAGCAGTAGTACAGGGGGCACAGATACGCAGTATTTT. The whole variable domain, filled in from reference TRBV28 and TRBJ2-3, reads DVKVTQSSRYLVKRTGEKVFLECVQDMDHENMFWYRQDPGLGLRLIYFSYDVKMKEKGDIPEGYSVSREKKERFSLILESASTNQTSMYLCASSSTGGTDTQYFGPGTRLTVL.

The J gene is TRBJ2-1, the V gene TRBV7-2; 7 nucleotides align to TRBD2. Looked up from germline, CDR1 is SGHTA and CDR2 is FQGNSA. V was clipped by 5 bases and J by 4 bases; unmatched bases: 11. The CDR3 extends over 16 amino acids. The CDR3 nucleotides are TGTGCCAGCAGCCCTAGCGGCCCGGGACCTTACAATGAGCAGTTCTTC. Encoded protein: CASSPSGPGPYNEQFF.

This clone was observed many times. In DNA, the CDR3 is TGTGCCAGCAGCTTATCTTCCGGGGAAGATACGCAGTATTTT. It is translated as CASSLSSGEDTQYF. The rearrangement uses TRBV7-9 and TRBJ2-3; possible D gene TRBD2, 5 bases. Trimming stripped 2 bases from V and 5 bases from J, with 11 bases between. This CDR3 has 14 residues. The V gene's germline CDR1 is SEHNR and CDR2 FQNEAQ (reference sequence).

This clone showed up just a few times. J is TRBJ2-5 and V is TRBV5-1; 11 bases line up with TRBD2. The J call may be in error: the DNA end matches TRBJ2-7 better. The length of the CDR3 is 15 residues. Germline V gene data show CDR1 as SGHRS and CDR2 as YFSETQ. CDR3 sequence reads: CASSKTGTSGYEQYF. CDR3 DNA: TGCGCCAGCAGCAAAACCGGGACTAGCGGCTACGAGCAGTACTTC.

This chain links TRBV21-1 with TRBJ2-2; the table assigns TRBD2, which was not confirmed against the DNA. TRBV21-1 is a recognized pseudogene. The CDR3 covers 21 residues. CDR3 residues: CASSKIGPTSGITANTGELFF. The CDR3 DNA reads TGTGCCAGCAGCAAAATCGGGCCGACTAGCGGGATAACCGCGAACACCGGGGAGCTGTTTTTT.